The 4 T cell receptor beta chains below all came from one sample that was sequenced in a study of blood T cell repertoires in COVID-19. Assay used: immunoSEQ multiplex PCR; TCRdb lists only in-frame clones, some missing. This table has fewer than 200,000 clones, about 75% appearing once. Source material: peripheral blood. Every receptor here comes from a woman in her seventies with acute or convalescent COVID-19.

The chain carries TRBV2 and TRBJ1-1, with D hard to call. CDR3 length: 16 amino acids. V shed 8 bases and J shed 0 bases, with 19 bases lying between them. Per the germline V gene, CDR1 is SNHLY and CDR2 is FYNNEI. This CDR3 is CASLAQIAGMNTEAFF. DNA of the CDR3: TGTGCCAGCCTTGCTCAGATAGCGGGGATGAACACTGAAGCTTTCTTT.

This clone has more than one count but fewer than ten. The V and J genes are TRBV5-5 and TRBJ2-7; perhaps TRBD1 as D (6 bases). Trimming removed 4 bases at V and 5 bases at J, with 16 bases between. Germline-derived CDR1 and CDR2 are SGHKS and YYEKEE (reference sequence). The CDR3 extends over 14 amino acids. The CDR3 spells CASSPDITGNEQYF. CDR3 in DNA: TGTGCCAGCAGCCCGGACATTACAGGGAACGAGCAGTACTTC.

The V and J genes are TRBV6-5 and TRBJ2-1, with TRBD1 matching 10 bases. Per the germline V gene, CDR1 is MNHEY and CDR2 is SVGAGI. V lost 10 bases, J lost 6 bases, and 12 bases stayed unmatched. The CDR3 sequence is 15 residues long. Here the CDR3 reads CAIGQRQGAVNEQFF. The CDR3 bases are TGTGCCATTGGGCAAAGACAGGGGGCAGTCAATGAGCAGTTCTTC.

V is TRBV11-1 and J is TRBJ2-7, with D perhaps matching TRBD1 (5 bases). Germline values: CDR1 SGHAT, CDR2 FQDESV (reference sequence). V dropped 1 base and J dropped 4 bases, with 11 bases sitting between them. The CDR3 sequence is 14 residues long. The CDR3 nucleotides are TGTGCCAGCAGCTTAGGACGTTCAGGGTACGAGCAGTACTTC. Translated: CASSLGRSGYEQYF. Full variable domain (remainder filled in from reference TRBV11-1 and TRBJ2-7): EAEVAQSPRYKITEKSQAVAFWCDPISGHATLYWYRQILGQGPELLVQFQDESVVDDSQLPKDRFSAERLKGVDSTLKIQPAELGDSAMYLCASSLGRSGYEQYFGPGTRLTVT.